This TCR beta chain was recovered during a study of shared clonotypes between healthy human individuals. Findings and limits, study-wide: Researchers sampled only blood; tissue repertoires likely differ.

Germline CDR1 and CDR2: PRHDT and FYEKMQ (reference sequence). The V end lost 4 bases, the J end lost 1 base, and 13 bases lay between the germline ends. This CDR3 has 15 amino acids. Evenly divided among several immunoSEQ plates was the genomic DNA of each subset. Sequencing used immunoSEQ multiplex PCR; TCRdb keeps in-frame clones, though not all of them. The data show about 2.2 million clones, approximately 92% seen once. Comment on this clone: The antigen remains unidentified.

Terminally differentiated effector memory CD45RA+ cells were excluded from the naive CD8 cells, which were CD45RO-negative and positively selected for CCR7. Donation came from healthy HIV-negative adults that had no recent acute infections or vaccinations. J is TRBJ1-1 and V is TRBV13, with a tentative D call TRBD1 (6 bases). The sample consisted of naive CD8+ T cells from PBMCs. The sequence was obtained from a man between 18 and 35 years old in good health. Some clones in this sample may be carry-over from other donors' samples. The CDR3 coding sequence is TGTGCCAGCAGCTCCGCCGGGACACCGAACACTGAAGCTTTCTTT. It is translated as CASSSAGTPNTEAFF.